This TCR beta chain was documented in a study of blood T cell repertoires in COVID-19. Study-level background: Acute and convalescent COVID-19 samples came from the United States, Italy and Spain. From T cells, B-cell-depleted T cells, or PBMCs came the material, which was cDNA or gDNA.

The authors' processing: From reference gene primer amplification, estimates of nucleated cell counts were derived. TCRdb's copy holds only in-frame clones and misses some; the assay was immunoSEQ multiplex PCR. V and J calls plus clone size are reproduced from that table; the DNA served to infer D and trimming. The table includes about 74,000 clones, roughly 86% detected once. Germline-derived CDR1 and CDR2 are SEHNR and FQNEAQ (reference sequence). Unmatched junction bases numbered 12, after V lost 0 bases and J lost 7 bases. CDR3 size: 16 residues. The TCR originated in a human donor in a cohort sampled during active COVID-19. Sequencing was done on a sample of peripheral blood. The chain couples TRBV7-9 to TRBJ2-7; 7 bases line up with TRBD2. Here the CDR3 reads CASSLALGTTIWEQYF. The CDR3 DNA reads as TGTGCCAGCAGCTTAGCGCTCGGGACTACTATTTGGGAGCAGTACTTC.